This T cell receptor beta chain was identified in a study of cytomegalovirus exposure and HLA in healthy donors. Findings and limits, study-wide: Investigators reported over 150 TCR beta chains as tied to cytomegalovirus.

Of note for this clone: The antigen remains unidentified.

Clones were read by immunoSEQ multiplex PCR, and TCRdb kept only the in-frame ones, dropping some. The data show more than 45,000 clones, about 88% seen once. V was clipped by 5 bases and J by 0 bases, with 3 bases between them. Germline CDR1 reads MNHEY; CDR2 reads SMNVEV (reference sequence). This CDR3 comprises 12 residues. The V call is TRBV27, the J call TRBJ2-3; the D is unclear. The origin of this receptor is a woman younger than 35 in good health and CMV-seronegative. Material for sequencing was PBMCs. The CDR3 DNA reads TGTGCCAGCAGTCATAGCACAGATACGCAGTATTTT. Translation: CASSHSTDTQYF.